This T cell receptor (beta chain) was sequenced in a study of T-cell reconstitution after alpha-beta-depleted transplantation in children. Unique molecular identifiers featured in how the TCRbeta library was prepared. TCRdb passed the PCR reads through MiXCR, listing each CDR3 protein once. The profile shows 300,000 to 400,000 distinct CDR3 sequences, around 15% of them singletons. Germline V gene lookup returns CDR1 MNHEY and CDR2 SVGAGI. Trimming cost V 3 bases and J 5 bases, with 13 bases left between them. The CDR3 loop spans 14 amino acids. This clonotype was counted only a few times. The receptor comes from a male patient aged 2 to 10 who had a stem cell transplant for acute lymphoblastic leukemia, so the T cells may come from the graft donor. Sequencing used PBMCs, mostly from graft donor cells, obtained 360 days after TCRalphabeta/CD19-depleted stem cell transplant. The J gene is TRBJ2-5, the V gene TRBV6-5; D may correspond to TRBD1 or TRBD2 (5 bases each). CDR3 in amino acids: CASSYRIWGETQYF. The CDR3 coding sequence is TGTGCCAGCAGTTATCGAATCTGGGGGGAGACCCAGTACTTC.